This TCR beta chain was documented in a study of Graves' ophthalmopathy and Graves' hyperthyroidism. Findings of the study overall: Blood also harbored most expanded thyroid clonotypes above 0.001 frequency.

Hyperthyroidism in these 18- to 65-year-old patients was newly diagnosed, lasting under 2 months. Patients were excluded if they had other autoimmune diseases or uncontrolled infections, and likewise if pregnancy or lactation applied. Establishment of the diagnosis relied upon clinical symptoms, serum thyroxine, TRAb, thyroid ultrasound and orbital computed tomography. As the template, RNA transcripts were used to amplify TCR beta CDR3 regions. The authors performed first-round RT-PCR with HTBI primers and then a second-round multiplex PCR. Using its own MiXCR run on the multiplex PCR reads, TCRdb lists one record per CDR3 protein. This table has around 1,000,000 distinct CDR3 sequences, about two fifths appearing once. Worth noting for this clonotype: Antigen unknown.

The CDR3 is 12 residues long. Germline assignment: CDR1 DFQATT and CDR2 SNEGSKA (reference sequence). V was clipped by 2 bases and J by 5 bases, with 9 bases between them. The chain combines TRBV20-1 with TRBJ2-5, with D possibly being TRBD2 (5 bases). Sequenced sample: peripheral blood or thyroid tissue (not recorded which). This clonotype was sampled from an adult man with Graves' hyperthyroidism. The chain's CDR3 is CSARRGPETQYF. DNA of the CDR3: TGCAGTGCTAGACGCGGGCCCGAGACCCAGTACTTC.